The T cell receptor (beta chain) described here comes from a study of tumor-infiltrating lymphocytes in primary liver carcinoma. As for this clonotype: The target antigen is unknown. Possible read error: a much larger clone is one base away.

General study points: Tumors carried a top-250-clone fraction significantly exceeding that of blood (p = 0.039).

Trimming took 1 base from V and 0 from J, leaving 10 bases between them. The CDR3 runs to 15 residues. Germline V gives CDR1 MGHRA, CDR2 YSYEKL. cDNA specific to TCR beta was made from 500 ng of total RNA, with a constant-region primer employed for priming. Three nested multiplex PCR rounds, a slightly modified ARM-PCR, produced the libraries for TCR beta. Use of TRBV1-TRBV30 forward primers with a C-beta reverse primer characterized the first two PCR rounds, which lasted around 9 cycles each. TCRdb itself ran the multiplex PCR reads through MiXCR, one entry per CDR3 protein. The sample includes 320,000 or so distinct CDR3 sequences, about 60% of them seen just once. Researchers drew blood RNA from unsorted whole blood and extracted germline DNA as well.

The chain links TRBV4-1 to TRBJ2-7; D possibly corresponds to TRBD1 (5 bases). Sequenced material: peripheral blood. The sequence came from a man aged 35 to 55 with primary liver carcinoma and hepatitis B virus infection. The CDR3 region has the DNA TGCGCCAGCAGCCAAGCCTACAGGCTCTCCTACGAGCAGTACTTC. This gives the protein CASSQAYRLSYEQYF.